This note documents a single TCR beta chain sequence. This entry belongs to a study of CD8 T cells in Susac syndrome. Across the whole study: Blood was drawn from Susac syndrome patients while they were therapy-naive, on corticosteroids, or on intravenous immunoglobulin alone.

V lost 5 bases to trimming and J lost 1 base; unmatched junction nucleotides: 1. The germline gives CDR1 SGDLS, CDR2 YYNGEE. The CDR3 contains 14 residues. RNA in amounts of roughly 0.5 to 1 ug was reverse transcribed with random hexamers. Amplification of TCR beta CDR3 used immunoSEQ multiplex PCR across 54 Vbeta and 13 Jbeta. One entry per CDR3 protein, called by TCRdb with MiXCR from the immunoSEQ multiplex PCR reads. The sample contains some 110,000 distinct CDR3 sequences, 94% of which appear only once. The sequence was collected from a human donor with Susac syndrome. The sequenced sample consisted of CD8+ T cells from PBMCs. The rearrangement joins TRBV9 to TRBJ2-3; 10 nucleotides align to TRBD1. This CDR3 is CASRGQGGTDTQYF. The CDR3 DNA follows: TGTGCCAGCAGAGGACAGGGGGGCACAGATACGCAGTATTTT.